This TCR beta chain emerged from a study of OX40 agonist ivuxolimab in advanced cancers. This clone appeared once. Repertoires were generated with immunoSEQ multiplex PCR, while TCRdb's copy carries only in-frame clones and drops some. There are 57,000 or so clones in the sample; roughly 85% occur only once, and 4.5% to 5.5% lies in the top ten. The source was CD4+ or CD8+ T cells sorted from blood, collected in a trial of the OX40 agonist ivuxolimab. This TCR was sampled from an adult with an advanced solid tumor such as melanoma, head and neck, liver or kidney cancer.

The CDR3, as DNA: TGTGCCAGCAGTGACAAGACTAGCGCAACCTACGAGCAGTACTTC. Protein product: CASSDKTSATYEQYF. V and J are TRBV2 and TRBJ2-7; 8 nucleotides agree with TRBD2. The CDR3 is made up of 15 amino acids. V trimming: 3 bases; J trimming: 2 bases; junction bases outside the gene matches: 6. Looked up from germline, CDR1 is SNHLY and CDR2 is FYNNEI.